The rows below give T cell receptor beta chains drawn from one sample of a study of blood T cells in healthy people across ages. One entry per CDR3 protein, called by TCRdb with MiXCR from the 5' RACE reads. Of approximately 580,000 distinct CDR3 sequences detected, under 30% appear once; the ten largest clones hold roughly 9.4%. The same sample was also used in a study of T cells of mothers and their children.

The source material was blood. Receptors were obtained from a boy between 10 and 17 years old in good health. The CDR3 runs from the conserved cysteine through the conserved F or W. The order of the fields is D gene, clone size, CDR3 length, J gene, V gene, CDR3 DNA, CDR3 protein. The D gene is left open where the match is weak. A row's size may be missing; if present it is once, few, many or a size class.

D: -; size: many; length: 14; J: TRBJ1-1; V: TRBV7-9; DNA: TGTGCCAGCAGCCCGCTGGGGGGGAACACTGAAGCTTTCTTT; CDR3: CASSPLGGNTEAFF
D: -; size: -; length: 14; J: TRBJ2-5; V: TRBV12-3/TRBV12-4; DNA: TGTGCCAGCAGGGACCAACTAGCTGGAGAGACCCAGTACTTC; CDR3: CASRDQLAGETQYF
D: -; size: -; length: 17; J: TRBJ2-1; V: TRBV5-1; DNA: TGCGCCAGCACTGCTCGTGACCCCTCCAGCTCATACAATGAGCAGTTCTTC; CDR3: CASTARDPSSSYNEQFF
D: -; size: -; length: 14; J: TRBJ2-7; V: TRBV4-3; DNA: TGCGCCAGCAGCCAAGATCTCGGGATATACGAGCAGTACTTC; CDR3: CASSQDLGIYEQYF
D: TRBD1; size: -; length: 14; J: TRBJ2-2; V: TRBV6-2/TRBV6-3; DNA: TGTGCCAGCAGTTGGGACAGGGGGACCGGGGAGCTGTTTTTT; CDR3: CASSWDRGTGELFF
D: -; size: -; length: 12; J: TRBJ2-1; V: TRBV9; DNA: TGTGCCAGCAAACCCGACTGGGGGGAGCAGTTCTTC; CDR3: CASKPDWGEQFF
D: -; size: few; length: 14; J: TRBJ2-7; V: TRBV29-1; DNA: TGCAGCGCCCTCGGGGCAGAGTTCTCCTACGAGCAGTACTTC; CDR3: CSALGAEFSYEQYF
D: TRBD1; size: few; length: 16; J: TRBJ2-1; V: TRBV7-3; DNA: TGTGCCAGCAGCCCAGAGGGGACAGGGGGATACAATGAGCAGTTCTTC; CDR3: CASSPEGTGGYNEQFF
D: -; size: -; length: 11; J: TRBJ2-5; V: TRBV7-9; DNA: TGTGCCAGCAGCTCTGGACCGGGGCAGTACTTC; CDR3: CASSSGPGQYF
D: TRBD1; size: once; length: 13; J: TRBJ1-1; V: TRBV20-1; DNA: TGCAGTGCGCCACCGACAGGGGCCACTGAAGCTTTCTTT; CDR3: CSAPPTGATEAFF
D: -; size: -; length: 16; J: TRBJ2-5; V: TRBV3-1; DNA: TGTGCCAGCAGCCTCCCGCTGACTAGTTTACAAGAGACCCAGTACTTC; CDR3: CASSLPLTSLQETQYF
D: TRBD1; size: -; length: 15; J: TRBJ2-7; V: TRBV5-1; DNA: TGCGCCAGCAGCCAGGACAGGGGAAGGACGTACGAGCAGTACTTC; CDR3: CASSQDRGRTYEQYF
D: TRBD2; size: -; length: 15; J: TRBJ2-7; V: TRBV7-9; DNA: TGTGCCAGCAGCTTAGCGTCGGGGGGTGTTAACGAGCAGTACTTC; CDR3: CASSLASGGVNEQYF
D: TRBD2; size: few; length: 15; J: TRBJ2-3; V: TRBV7-3; DNA: TGTGCCAGCAGCTTGACTAGCGCTAGCACAGATACGCAGTATTTT; CDR3: CASSLTSASTDTQYF
D: TRBD2; size: few; length: 18; J: TRBJ2-1; V: TRBV7-6; DNA: TGTGCCAGCAGCCCTTTTTTGCCCGCGGGAGAGATCTACAATGAGCAGTTCTTC; CDR3: CASSPFLPAGEIYNEQFF
D: TRBD2; size: many; length: 15; J: TRBJ2-7; V: TRBV7-2; DNA: TGTGCCAGCAGCTTAGGTTACGGGGGGGCCTACGAGCAGTACTTC; CDR3: CASSLGYGGAYEQYF
D: -; size: -; length: 14; J: TRBJ2-7; V: TRBV7-8; DNA: TGTGCCAGCAGCGGTCGCCGGGACGGCTACGAGCAGTACTTC; CDR3: CASSGRRDGYEQYF
D: -; size: -; length: 13; J: TRBJ1-4; V: TRBV20-1; DNA: TGCAGTGCTAGCGCCCAAGGGCATGAAAAACTGTTTTTT; CDR3: CSASAQGHEKLFF
D: -; size: many; length: 12; J: TRBJ2-5; V: TRBV5-6; DNA: TGTGCCAGCAGCTCGGTTACAGAGACCCAGTACTTC; CDR3: CASSSVTETQYF
D: -; size: few; length: 14; J: TRBJ2-7; V: TRBV20-1; DNA: TGCAGTGCTAGAGATTTGACCCAAGTTCCCGAGCAGTACTTC; CDR3: CSARDLTQVPEQYF
D: TRBD1; size: -; length: 13; J: TRBJ2-7; V: TRBV14; DNA: TGTGCCAGCAGCCCGGGACAGCCCCACGAGCAGTACTTC; CDR3: CASSPGQPHEQYF
D: TRBD2; size: few; length: 20; J: TRBJ2-1; V: TRBV3-1; DNA: TGTGCCAGCAGCCCCCGGGGCACCTCCGGGACTAGCGGGAGGGCAAATGAGCAGTTCTTC; CDR3: CASSPRGTSGTSGRANEQFF
D: -; size: -; length: 16; J: TRBJ1-4; V: TRBV4-1; DNA: TGCGCCAGCAGCCAAGTTGCCAGGGGAATTTATGAAAAACTGTTTTTT; CDR3: CASSQVARGIYEKLFF
D: TRBD2; size: -; length: 14; J: TRBJ2-2; V: TRBV20-1; DNA: TGCAGTGCACCTAGCGGGAGGGTTACCGGGGAGCTGTTTTTT; CDR3: CSAPSGRVTGELFF
D: -; size: few; length: 14; J: TRBJ2-7; V: TRBV27; DNA: TGTGCCAGCGGAATGGCATCCACGGGGTACGAGCAGTACTTC; CDR3: CASGMASTGYEQYF
D: -; size: few; length: 17; J: TRBJ1-2; V: TRBV5-1; DNA: TGCGCCAGCAGCTCTGGCCAGGATATCAGGCGGAACTATGGCTACACCTTC; CDR3: CASSSGQDIRRNYGYTF
D: TRBD2; size: many; length: 15; J: TRBJ2-2; V: TRBV4-1; DNA: TGCGCCAGCACCGTTAGCGGGGTGGACACCGGGGAGCTGTTTTTT; CDR3: CASTVSGVDTGELFF
D: -; size: few; length: 15; J: TRBJ1-6; V: TRBV3-1; DNA: TGTGCCAGCAGCTGGAGGGGACGGGCGGATTCACCCCTCCACTTT; CDR3: CASSWRGRADSPLHF
D: -; size: few; length: 13; J: TRBJ1-5; V: TRBV24-1; DNA: TGTGCCACCAGTGGGGACATCCGTCAGCCCCAGCATTTT; CDR3: CATSGDIRQPQHF
D: -; size: -; length: 15; J: TRBJ1-1; V: TRBV18; DNA: TGTGCCAGCTCACCGGGGCCTGAACTGAACACTGAAGCTTTCTTT; CDR3: CASSPGPELNTEAFF
D: TRBD1; size: -; length: 14; J: TRBJ2-7; V: TRBV7-2; DNA: TGTGCCAGCAGCAACAGGGGGAGCTCCTACGAGCAGTACTTC; CDR3: CASSNRGSSYEQYF
D: -; size: -; length: 15; J: TRBJ2-1; V: TRBV20-1; DNA: TGCAGTCCGCCCCTAGTGGCGAGCTCCTACAATGAGCAGTTCTTC; CDR3: CSPPLVASSYNEQFF
D: TRBD1; size: -; length: 13; J: TRBJ2-5; V: TRBV19; DNA: TGTGCCAGTGGGACAGGGTCAGTAGAGACCCAGTACTTC; CDR3: CASGTGSVETQYF
D: -; size: -; length: 15; J: TRBJ2-1; V: TRBV10-3; DNA: TGTGCCATCAGTGAGGGTCAGAACTCCTACAATGAGCAGTTCTTC; CDR3: CAISEGQNSYNEQFF
D: TRBD1; size: -; length: 15; J: TRBJ1-4; V: TRBV28; DNA: TGTGCCAGCAGTCCACAGGGACAGCCGAATGAAAAACTGTTTTTT; CDR3: CASSPQGQPNEKLFF
D: TRBD2; size: -; length: 20; J: TRBJ2-1; V: TRBV20-1; DNA: TGCAGTGCTAGAGATGTCGGGCGGACTAGCGGGAAGTCCACCGGGGATGAGCAGTTCTTC; CDR3: CSARDVGRTSGKSTGDEQFF
D: -; size: few; length: 14; J: TRBJ2-7; V: TRBV7-9; DNA: TGTGCCAGCAGCCCGGAATCAAAGGATTACGAGCAGTACTTC; CDR3: CASSPESKDYEQYF
D: -; size: -; length: 14; J: TRBJ2-2; V: TRBV29-1; DNA: TGCAGCGTTGAGGTGGGGTCCAACACCGGGGAGCTGTTTTTT; CDR3: CSVEVGSNTGELFF
D: -; size: -; length: 13; J: TRBJ1-2; V: TRBV11-2; DNA: TGTGCCAGCAGCTTAAGTCATAACTATGGCTACACCTTC; CDR3: CASSLSHNYGYTF
D: -; size: -; length: 16; J: TRBJ1-2; V: TRBV20-1; DNA: TGCAGTGCTAGTCCCCCGAGGGGAAACATTAACTATGGCTACACCTTC; CDR3: CSASPPRGNINYGYTF
D: -; size: -; length: 15; J: TRBJ2-2; V: TRBV24-1; DNA: TGTGCCACCAGTGGTTGGCCGTCGAACACCGGGGAGCTGTTTTTT; CDR3: CATSGWPSNTGELFF
D: TRBD1; size: -; length: 13; J: TRBJ1-2; V: TRBV6-5; DNA: TGTGCCAGCAGTTTCCGACAGGGTTATGGCTACACCTTC; CDR3: CASSFRQGYGYTF
D: -; size: few; length: 15; J: TRBJ1-5; V: TRBV6-1; DNA: TGTGCCAGCAGGGAGGGGATCAATAGCAATCAGCCCCAGCATTTT; CDR3: CASREGINSNQPQHF
D: -; size: few; length: 13; J: TRBJ2-2; V: TRBV7-2; DNA: TGTGCCAGCAGCTTAAGGGACACCGGGGAGCTGTTTTTT; CDR3: CASSLRDTGELFF
D: -; size: -; length: 14; J: TRBJ1-1; V: TRBV20-1; DNA: TGCAGTGCTAGAGAGGGGGGGGGGAACACTGAAGCTTTCTTT; CDR3: CSAREGGGNTEAFF
D: -; size: -; length: 14; J: TRBJ1-5; V: TRBV6-1; DNA: TGTGCCAGCAGTGAAACGGCCAGCAATCAGCCCCAGCATTTT; CDR3: CASSETASNQPQHF
D: -; size: few; length: 15; J: TRBJ2-5; V: TRBV2; DNA: TGTGCCAGCAGCCCCAACCCCGGGGCAGCGAAAACCCAGTACTTC; CDR3: CASSPNPGAAKTQYF
D: -; size: few; length: 14; J: TRBJ2-5; V: TRBV7-2; DNA: TGTGCCAGCAGCTCGGAGGGGGCCGCGGAGACCCAGTACTTC; CDR3: CASSSEGAAETQYF
D: TRBD1; size: few; length: 17; J: TRBJ2-7; V: TRBV7-9; DNA: TGTGCCAGCAGCTTAGACTTGGGACAGGCGTCCCCCTACGAGCAGTACTTC; CDR3: CASSLDLGQASPYEQYF
D: -; size: few; length: 14; J: TRBJ1-2; V: TRBV27; DNA: TGTGCCAGCAGTTATAGGGCAGTAGGGTATGGCTACACCTTC; CDR3: CASSYRAVGYGYTF